Included here is one TCR beta chain sequence, with context. Its antigen is currently not known. No much larger clonotype is one base removed from it; base qualities were not supplied. This record comes from a study of shared clonotypes between healthy human individuals (dated by TCRdb to about 2020). Describing the broader study: The cohort comprised two women and three men aged 18 to 49 years. Per donor, leukapheresis produced somewhere between about 0.8 and 9.5 billion PBMCs. To estimate repertoire size and how much clonotype sharing occurs between individuals, the study deeply sequenced the blood TCR repertoires of a handful of healthy adults. For each donor, CD4 naive and CD4 memory were each run on three plates, CD8 naive on two plates, and CD8 memory on one plate. Libraries were prepared and TCR repertoires were sequenced by different laboratories using diverse techniques, in order to increase sequencing depth and limit assay-specific biases. What the research found in general, with its limitations: Only blood was sampled, and tissue TCR repertoires likely differ from those in blood. Larger estimated clonotype richness was generally found for naive subsets than for memory subsets. Based on pairwise subsampling, the degree of clonotype sharing among donors was expected to be affected by sequencing depth. When four donors were compared, the shared fraction of clonotypes was around 5% for naive CD4, around 3.6% for naive CD8, 2.3% for memory CD4, and 0.4% for memory CD8. Higher generation probabilities were observed for clonotypes shared by all four sorted-subset donors than for non-shared clonotypes. Incomplete sequencing was indicated by rarefaction of sorted-subset datasets, despite the large sequencing depth. Because the study included a small number of donors, the genetic and exposure-history diversity represented was limited.

The donors were healthy, HIV-negative adults with no recently reported acute infections or vaccinations. Only Caucasian adults living in Nashville, Tennessee, USA were represented among the donors. CD4+ T cells were enriched through magnetic negative selection, after which naive cells were positively selected on CD45RA and the remaining negative fraction served as the memory subset. Blood was collected by leukapheresis, and PBMCs were isolated by Ficoll-Histopaque density gradient centrifugation and then cryopreserved in liquid nitrogen vapor phase. Analytical flow cytometry was used to check the purity and quantity of every magnetically sorted T cell population. Genomic DNA was isolated from each sorted fraction and quantified by UV absorbance on a Nanodrop 2000c. Using the deep immunoSEQ assay, multiplex PCR amplified TCR CDR3 regions from genomic DNA. Genomic DNA extracted from each cell subset was distributed evenly over all wells of several immunoSEQ 96-well plates, and each plate served as one replicate. Each replicate PCR for sorted subsets received 150 to 250 ng genomic DNA, equal to tens of thousands of T cell genomes. Purified libraries were measured with a Qubit 3.0 fluorometer, size-checked on a Bioanalyzer 2100, and measured again with the KAPA Library Quantification kit. Every immunoSEQ 96-well plate was sequenced on a separate single-read 150-cycle Illumina NextSeq 550 flow cell. As for the authors' bioinformatics: Because only junctional sequences without quality scores were contained in the immunoSEQ output, filtering matching that applied to full-length reads could not be performed. To assign V/J genes and CDR3, sequences were annotated using PyIR, a Python wrapper for IgBLAST v1.9, with IMGT germline references. Reads were filtered out if the reads had weak V/J assignments (E-value above 1e-6), no CDR3, stop codons, out-of-frame junctions, or ambiguous translated residues. V3J clonotypes were defined as sequences sharing an identical inferred V gene, J gene, and CDR3 amino acid sequence. The percentage overlap between two repertoires was calculated by dividing the number of shared unique clonotypes by the size of the smaller repertoire. RTK rarefaction, the Chao1 estimator, and Recon v2.1 estimates of unobserved clonotypes were used to assess repertoire richness. Generation probabilities were computed with OLGA for all TCRbeta clonotypes obtained by the gDNA method from several donors. What TCRdb holds here is the immuneACCESS table cut down to in-frame rearrangements. Part of the clones is not present; checked against another copy, under half of the missing clones reflect an unresolved V gene, and the others are unexplained. V and J calls and clone size are copied from that table; D and trimming were computed from the DNA. The sample table records hundreds of thousands of clones; 90% to 97% of these occur just once. The ten largest clones take up 0.06% of the sample.

The CDR3 contains 17 residues, cysteine and phenylalanine counted. Kept here is only the CDR3 DNA, which spans 51 bases and is read in frame from base 1. Reading the germline V gene gives CDR1 SGHRS and CDR2 YFSETQ. V and J lose 4 bases and 0 bases, and a span of 14 bases separates them. What was sequenced was naive CD4+ T cells sorted from blood. In light of the paper, this sample's cell subset or site label describes: CD45RA+ positively selected. This TCR derives from a woman aged 30 to 39 in good health. This chain is built from TRBV5-1 and TRBJ2-6; the D match is possibly TRBD1 or TRBD2, with 5 bases aligned in each. In nucleotide form, the sequence is TGCGCCAGCAGCACCGGGACCGAAAGCTCTGGGGCCAACGTCCTGACTTTC. Translated, this is CASSTGTESSGANVLTF. This CDR3, with the reference TRBV5-1 and TRBJ2-6 proteins standing in past its ends, gives the full variable domain KAGVTQTPRYLIKTRGQQVTLSCSPISGHRSVSWYQQTPGQGLQFLFEYFSETQRNKGNFPGRFSGRQFSNSRSEMNVSTLELGDSALYLCASSTGTESSGANVLTFGAGSRLTVL.